The clone carrying this T cell receptor beta chain appeared once. The sample comes from a study of blood T cell repertoires in COVID-19. Background on the study: Whether acute or convalescent, the COVID-19 samples came from the United States, Italy and Spain.

The CDR3 runs to 14 residues. CDR1 SGHVS and CDR2 FQNEAQ come from the germline V gene. V lost 5 bases to trimming and J lost 9 bases; unmatched junction nucleotides: 6. The protocol was immunoSEQ multiplex PCR, while the TCRdb copy is restricted to in-frame clones and leaves out a portion. This table has about 16,000 clones, 90% to 95% appearing once. The sample taken for sequencing was peripheral blood. The clonotype comes from a human donor in a cohort sampled during active COVID-19. This chain connects TRBV7-8 to TRBJ2-1; 11 nucleotides agree with TRBD2. In DNA form, the CDR3 reads TGTGCCAGCAGCGCGGGACTAGCGGACGGTGAGCAGTTCTTC. It encodes CASSAGLADGEQFF.